Sequencing of this TCR beta chain was carried out in a study of T cells in Graves' hyperthyroidism and ophthalmopathy. The CDR3 extends over 15 residues, inclusive of both ends. Per the germline V gene, CDR1 is SNHLY and CDR2 is FYNNEI. Clinical symptoms, serum thyroxine and TRAb, thyroid ultrasound and orbital computed tomography were used for the diagnoses. Initially, at the first diagnosis of hyperthyroidism and before any ophthalmopathy symptoms, blood was sampled. The table lists this clonotype with a few counts. Its target is not known. The DNA is left out, because the CDR3 cannot be placed on it with certainty; the CDR3 is given as TCRdb lists it. Authors of the study amplified TCR beta CDR3 regions from RNA transcripts. During a first-round RT-PCR of the TCR CDR3, the HTBI primer set was used. TCRdb re-called the multiplex PCR reads through MiXCR, storing one row per CDR3 protein. The repertoire holds about 290,000 distinct CDR3 sequences, with approximately 12% as singletons.

Study-level findings and limits: Blood also carried most thyroid clonotypes expanded above 0.001. Ophthalmopathy was predicted by the model a median of approximately 6 months ahead of onset.

The material sequenced was blood. The receptor was isolated from a woman aged 25-40 years with Graves' hyperthyroidism that later progressed to Graves' ophthalmopathy. The chain uses TRBV2 and TRBJ2-2; TRBD1, the table's D call, lacks a check against the DNA. The CDR3 here is CASSVGTGTTGELLF.